This T cell receptor (beta chain) emerged from a study of T cell responses to AZD1222 COVID-19 vaccine. Looking at the study overall: Second-dose recipients at about 4 or about 12 weeks were treated as one pooled group. Whole-study results and caveats: Two doses of AZD1222 preceded a rise in Spike-specific TCR breadth and depth. Reportedly, nearly half the spike-specific TCRs target unmutated variant regions. Seropositive at baseline were only 5 to 7 AZD1222 recipients.

This CDR3 comprises 15 residues. Trimming removed 1 base at V and 4 bases at J, with 11 bases between. CDR1 and CDR2 (germline): SGHRS, YFSETQ. Note on this clone: What it recognizes is unknown.

TCRdb's table, derived via immunoSEQ multiplex PCR, lists solely in-frame clones and lacks some. The table shows about 110,000 clones, with around 94% occurring only once. The receptor comes from an adult in good health. The sample consisted of peripheral blood, taken on day 0 of AZD1222 vaccination. J is TRBJ2-2 and V is TRBV5-1, with D uncertain. CDR3 bases: TGCGCCAGCAGCTTGTTTAGTGCCGGCACCGGGGAGCTGTTTTTT. Residues: CASSLFSAGTGELFF. Full variable domain (remainder filled in from reference TRBV5-1 and TRBJ2-2): KAGVTQTPRYLIKTRGQQVTLSCSPISGHRSVSWYQQTPGQGLQFLFEYFSETQRNKGNFPGRFSGRQFSNSRSEMNVSTLELGDSALYLCASSLFSAGTGELFFGEGSRLTVL.